This entry features one T cell receptor (beta chain) sequence. The antigen is undetermined. At one of its ends the junction is not consistent with the germline gene, which may arise from a read error. This record belongs to a study of esophageal squamous cell carcinoma under preoperative chemotherapy. Turning to the study itself: Both tumor-infiltrating lymphocytes and peripheral blood T cells had their TCR repertoires profiled. Study results and limitations: After treatment, tumor-infiltrating lymphocytes apparently came partly from blood T cells.

CDR3 length equals 15 residues. Germline V gives CDR1 MNHNS, CDR2 SASEGT. Time point given: before preoperative PTX-NDP chemotherapy. Before surgery, patients were given preoperative paclitaxel-nedaplatin chemotherapy. TCRdb used MiXCR to reprocess the PCR reads, holding one entry per CDR3 protein. There are thousands of distinct CDR3 sequences in the sample; approximately 31% occur only once, and 13% to 15% lies in the top ten. This sample was taken from a patient given preoperative chemotherapy. V and J are TRBV6-1 and TRBJ2-1, with a tentative D call TRBD2 (6 bases). This clonotype originated in a human donor with esophageal squamous cell carcinoma. The donor label of this sample is uncertain. The CDR3 loop reads CASTTGASAGNERFF. The CDR3 DNA reads TGTGCCAGCACTACCGGGGCTAGCGCGGGGAATGAGCGGTTCTTC.